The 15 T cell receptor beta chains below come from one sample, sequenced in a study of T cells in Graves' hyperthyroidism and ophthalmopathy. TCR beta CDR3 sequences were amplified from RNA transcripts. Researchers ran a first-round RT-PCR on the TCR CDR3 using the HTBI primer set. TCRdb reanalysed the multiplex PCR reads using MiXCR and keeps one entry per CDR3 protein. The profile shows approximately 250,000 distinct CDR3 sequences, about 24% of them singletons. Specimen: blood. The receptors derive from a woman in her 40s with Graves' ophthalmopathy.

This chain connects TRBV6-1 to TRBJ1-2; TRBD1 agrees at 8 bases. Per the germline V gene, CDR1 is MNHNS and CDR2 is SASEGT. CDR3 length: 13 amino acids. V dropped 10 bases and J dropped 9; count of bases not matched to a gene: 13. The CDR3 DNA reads TGTGCCACCGGACAGGGAGCTTTCGACCGCTACACCTTC. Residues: CATGQGAFDRYTF.

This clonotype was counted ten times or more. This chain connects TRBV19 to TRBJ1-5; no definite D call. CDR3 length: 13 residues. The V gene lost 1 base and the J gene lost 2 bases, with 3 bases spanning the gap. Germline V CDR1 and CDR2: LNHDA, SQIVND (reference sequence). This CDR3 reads CASSIVGNQPQHF. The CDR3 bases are TGTGCCAGTAGTATAGTCGGCAATCAGCCCCAGCATTTT.

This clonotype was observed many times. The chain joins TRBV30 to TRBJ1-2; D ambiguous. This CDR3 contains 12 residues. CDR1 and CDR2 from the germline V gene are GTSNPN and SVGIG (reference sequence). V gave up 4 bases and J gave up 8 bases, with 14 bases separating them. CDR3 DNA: TGTGCCTGGATGCTTGGCGGATTCGGCTACACCTTC. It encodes CAWMLGGFGYTF. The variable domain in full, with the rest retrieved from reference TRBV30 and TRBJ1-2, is SQTIHQWPATLVQPVGSPLSLECTVEGTSNPNLYWYRQAAGRGLQLLFYSVGIGQISSEVPQNLSASRPQDRQFILSSKKLLLSDSGFYLCAWMLGGFGYTFGSGTRLTVV.

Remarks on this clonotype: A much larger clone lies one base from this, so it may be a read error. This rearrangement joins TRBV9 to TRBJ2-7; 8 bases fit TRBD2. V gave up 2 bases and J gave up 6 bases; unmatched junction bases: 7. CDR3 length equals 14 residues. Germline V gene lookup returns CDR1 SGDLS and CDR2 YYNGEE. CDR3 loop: CASSVGTSVCEQYF. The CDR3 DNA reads TGTGCCAGCAGCGTCGGGACTAGTGTGTGCGAGCAGTACTTC. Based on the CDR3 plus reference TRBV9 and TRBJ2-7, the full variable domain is DSGVTQTPKHLITATGQRVTLRCSPRSGDLSVYWYQQSLDQGLQFLIQYYNGEERAKGNILERFSAQQFPDLHSELNLSSLELGDSALYFCASSVGTSVCEQYFGPGTRLTVT.

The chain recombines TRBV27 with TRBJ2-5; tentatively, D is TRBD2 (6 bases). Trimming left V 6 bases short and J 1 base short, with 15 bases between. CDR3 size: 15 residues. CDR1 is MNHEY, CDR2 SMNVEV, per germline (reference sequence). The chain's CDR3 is CASSRVLATQETQYF. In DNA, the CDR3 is TGTGCCAGCAGCCGTGTGCTAGCGACCCAAGAGACCCAGTACTTC.

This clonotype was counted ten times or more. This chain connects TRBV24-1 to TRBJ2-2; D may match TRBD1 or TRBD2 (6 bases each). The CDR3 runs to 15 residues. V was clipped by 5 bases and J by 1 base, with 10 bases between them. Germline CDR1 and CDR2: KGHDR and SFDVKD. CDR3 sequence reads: CATSGGALNTGELFF. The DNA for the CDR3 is TGTGCCACCAGTGGGGGGGCTCTGAACACCGGGGAGCTGTTTTTT.

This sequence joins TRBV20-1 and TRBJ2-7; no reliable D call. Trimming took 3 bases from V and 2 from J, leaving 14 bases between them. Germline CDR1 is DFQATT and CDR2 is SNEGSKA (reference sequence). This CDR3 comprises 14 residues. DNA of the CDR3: TGCAGTGCTAGTTACTCGGTACTGCCCTACGAGCAGTACTTC. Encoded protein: CSASYSVLPYEQYF.

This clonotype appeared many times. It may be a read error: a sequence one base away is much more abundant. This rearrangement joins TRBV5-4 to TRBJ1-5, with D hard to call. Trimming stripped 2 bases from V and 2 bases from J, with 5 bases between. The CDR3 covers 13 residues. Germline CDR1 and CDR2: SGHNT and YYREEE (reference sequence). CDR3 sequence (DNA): TGTGCCAGCAGCTTCGAGGGCAATCAGCCCCAGCATTTT. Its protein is CASSFEGNQPQHF.

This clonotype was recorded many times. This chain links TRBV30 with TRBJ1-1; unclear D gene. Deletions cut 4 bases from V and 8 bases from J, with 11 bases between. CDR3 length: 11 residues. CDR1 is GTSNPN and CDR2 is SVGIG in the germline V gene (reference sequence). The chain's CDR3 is CAWKGGQEAFF. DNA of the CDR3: TGTGCCTGGAAAGGTGGGCAGGAAGCTTTCTTT. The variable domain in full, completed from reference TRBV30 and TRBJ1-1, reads SQTIHQWPATLVQPVGSPLSLECTVEGTSNPNLYWYRQAAGRGLQLLFYSVGIGQISSEVPQNLSASRPQDRQFILSSKKLLLSDSGFYLCAWKGGQEAFFGQGTRLTVV.

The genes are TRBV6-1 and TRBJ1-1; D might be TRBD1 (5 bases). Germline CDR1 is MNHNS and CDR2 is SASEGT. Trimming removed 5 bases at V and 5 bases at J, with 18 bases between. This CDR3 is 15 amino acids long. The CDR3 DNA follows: TGTGCCAGCAGTACCCCTGGGGGGGGAAGGACTGAAGCTTTCTTT. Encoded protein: CASSTPGGGRTEAFF.

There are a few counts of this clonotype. CDR3: CASGLLTVGELFF. CDR3 in DNA: TGTGCCAGCGGACTTCTTACGGTGGGGGAGCTGTTTTTT. This chain uses TRBV6-2 or TRBV6-3 with TRBJ2-2, with D possibly matching TRBD2 (5 bases). V dropped 8 bases and J dropped 8 bases, with 15 bases sitting between them. Per germline, CDR1 MNHEY and CDR2 SVGEGT. This CDR3 has 13 residues.

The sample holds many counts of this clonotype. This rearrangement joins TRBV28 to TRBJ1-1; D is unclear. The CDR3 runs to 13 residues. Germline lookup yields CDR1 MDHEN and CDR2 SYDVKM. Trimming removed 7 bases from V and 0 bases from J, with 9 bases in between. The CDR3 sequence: CASTLGMNTEAFF. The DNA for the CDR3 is TGTGCCAGCACCCTAGGGATGAACACTGAAGCTTTCTTT.

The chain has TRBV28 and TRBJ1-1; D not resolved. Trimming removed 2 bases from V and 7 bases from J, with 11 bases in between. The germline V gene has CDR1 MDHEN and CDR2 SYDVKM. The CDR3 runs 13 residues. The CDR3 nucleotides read TGTGCCAGCAGTTTAACCGCGTGGGATGAAGCTTTCTTT. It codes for CASSLTAWDEAFF.

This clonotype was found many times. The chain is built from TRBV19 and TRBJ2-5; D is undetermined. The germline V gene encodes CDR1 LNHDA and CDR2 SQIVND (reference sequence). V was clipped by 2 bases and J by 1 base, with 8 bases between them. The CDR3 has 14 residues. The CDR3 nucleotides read TGTGCCAGTAGTATATCGAACCTCCAAGAGACCCAGTACTTC. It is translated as CASSISNLQETQYF.

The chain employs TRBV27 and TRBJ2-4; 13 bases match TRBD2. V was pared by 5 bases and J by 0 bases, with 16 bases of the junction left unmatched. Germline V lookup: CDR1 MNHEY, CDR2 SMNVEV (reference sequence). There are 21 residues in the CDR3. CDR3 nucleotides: TGTGCCAGCAGTCCCACTAGCGGGAGGGCCCCGACCAGATTAGCCAAAAACATTCAGTACTTC. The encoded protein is CASSPTSGRAPTRLAKNIQYF.